These T cell receptor beta chains were read from a single sample in a study of blood T cells in healthy people across ages. TCRdb redid the calling of the 5' RACE reads with MiXCR, one entry per CDR3 protein. The table has some 930,000 distinct CDR3 sequences, about 29% seen once. These data were also reused for a study on T cells of mothers and their children.

Material for sequencing was blood. These receptors were collected from a woman aged 40 to 55 in good health. Each CDR3 is given with its conserved first and last residue. D genes are given only for firm matches. Clone size is shown for a subset of rows, as once, few, many or a class of expanded clone.

clone_size	d_call	v_call	j_call	cdr3_length	cdr3_nt	cdr3_aa
many	TRBD1	TRBV7-2	TRBJ1-2	13	TGTGCCAGCAGCTTAGGCACAGGGGCCGGCTACACCTTC	CASSLGTGAGYTF
many	.	TRBV7-6	TRBJ2-7	14	TGTGCCAGCAGCTTATCACAGGGCTCCTACGAGCAGTACTTC	CASSLSQGSYEQYF
few	.	TRBV24-1	TRBJ2-2	12	TGTGCCACCAGTGATCCCACCGGGGAGCTGTTTTTT	CATSDPTGELFF
many	TRBD1	TRBV28	TRBJ1-1	17	TGTGCCAGCAGAATACCGGGACAGGGGGGTTTGAACACTGAAGCTTTCTTT	CASRIPGQGGLNTEAFF
.	TRBD1	TRBV7-8	TRBJ1-4	14	TGTGCCAGCAGTCCGACAGGGGCTAATGAAAAACTGTTTTTT	CASSPTGANEKLFF
many	.	TRBV18	TRBJ2-7	14	TGTGCCAGCTCACCACCCTATCTAAACTACGAGCAGTACTTC	CASSPPYLNYEQYF
few	.	TRBV14	TRBJ1-2	15	TGTGCCAGCAGCCAAGATCGGGGGCCTGGAGGTGGCTACACCTTC	CASSQDRGPGGGYTF
few	.	TRBV7-2	TRBJ1-1	15	TGTGCCAGCAGCCCCCAGGGGCCGGTTAGCACTGAAGCTTTCTTT	CASSPQGPVSTEAFF
.	.	TRBV7-3	TRBJ1-1	15	TGTGCCAGCAGCTTAACGGTCAGGCTGAACACTGAAGCTTTCTTT	CASSLTVRLNTEAFF
.	TRBD1	TRBV7-2	TRBJ1-1	14	TGTGCCAGCAGCGACGACAGGGGGCGGACTGAAGCTTTCTTT	CASSDDRGRTEAFF
.	TRBD2	TRBV12-3/TRBV12-4	TRBJ2-5	11	TGTGCCAGCGGATTAGCGGGGGGGCTGTACTTC	CASGLAGGLYF
few	.	TRBV24-1	TRBJ2-5	12	TGTGCCACCAGTGATTTGCTAGAGACCCAGTACTTC	CATSDLLETQYF
.	.	TRBV6-1	TRBJ1-2	13	TGTGCCAGCAGTGAGAGAGTGCACTATGGCTACACCTTC	CASSERVHYGYTF
many	TRBD1	TRBV28	TRBJ2-7	15	TGTGCCAGCAGTGAGGGACAGGGAAGGTCCTACGAGCAGTACTTC	CASSEGQGRSYEQYF
.	.	TRBV29-1	TRBJ1-4	13	TGCAGCGTTACACGGGGCAGGGATGAAAAACTGTTTTTT	CSVTRGRDEKLFF
.	.	TRBV20-1	TRBJ1-2	16	TGCAGTGCAAAAATAGTGGCGGGTACTGGAATCGGCGGCTACACCTTC	CSAKIVAGTGIGGYTF
.	TRBD2	TRBV20-1	TRBJ2-7	15	TGCAGTGCTACCCTAGCGGGGGGTAGGACCTACGAGCAGTACTTC	CSATLAGGRTYEQYF
.	.	TRBV28	TRBJ2-3	13	TGTGCCAGCAGTCCTCCCAGGGTAGATACGCAGTATTTT	CASSPPRVDTQYF
few	TRBD1	TRBV27	TRBJ1-5	14	TGTGCCAGCAGTTTGATGACAGGGAATCAGCCCCAGCATTTT	CASSLMTGNQPQHF
.	TRBD1	TRBV7-2	TRBJ2-7	16	TGTGCCAGCAGCCCGCGGCGGACAGGGGCCCCCTACGAGCAGTACTTC	CASSPRRTGAPYEQYF
.	TRBD1	TRBV7-6	TRBJ2-6	17	TGTGCCAGCAGCTCCGGGACAGACCCCTCTGGGGCCAACGTCCTGACTTTC	CASSSGTDPSGANVLTF
many	.	TRBV12-3/TRBV12-4	TRBJ2-3	15	TGTGCCAGCAGATTCAGGGGTTCGGGCACAGATACGCAGTATTTT	CASRFRGSGTDTQYF
.	.	TRBV25-1	TRBJ2-5	16	TGTGCCAGCAGTGAATCCTCCGGGACGGACCAAGAGACCCAGTACTTC	CASSESSGTDQETQYF
many	.	TRBV7-2	TRBJ1-2	13	TGTGCCAGCAGCTTAAAAGGGACCTATGGCTACACCTTC	CASSLKGTYGYTF
.	.	TRBV20-1	TRBJ2-2	13	TGCAGTGCTAGAAGGGTCACCACCGGGGAGCTGTTTTTT	CSARRVTTGELFF
.	.	TRBV18	TRBJ2-7	13	TGTGCCAGCTCACTCCGGGAAGGCGACGAGCAGTACTTC	CASSLREGDEQYF
few	.	TRBV5-1	TRBJ2-1	13	TGCGCCAGCAGGACTACCCCCTACAATGAGCAGTTCTTC	CASRTTPYNEQFF
many	.	TRBV7-9	TRBJ1-2	15	TGTGCCAGCAGCTTAGCAGAAACCCTCAACTATGGCTACACCTTC	CASSLAETLNYGYTF
few	.	TRBV6-2/TRBV6-3	TRBJ2-5	14	TGTGCCAGCAGTTACGGGCAGCTCCAAGAGACCCAGTACTTC	CASSYGQLQETQYF
.	TRBD2	TRBV6-9	TRBJ2-7	21	TGTGCCAGCAGTTATTCTTGGATCGGACTAGCGGGGGGGAGCCGGATCTACGAGCAGTACTTC	CASSYSWIGLAGGSRIYEQYF
.	.	TRBV7-9	TRBJ2-7	12	TGTGCCAGCAGCTTAGGGGGCAGGGATTTGTACTTC	CASSLGGRDLYF
few	.	TRBV30	TRBJ1-4	15	TGTGCCTGGAGTCCGATCGACAGTCTTAATGAAAAACTGTTTTTT	CAWSPIDSLNEKLFF
many	.	TRBV4-3	TRBJ2-7	15	TGCGCCAGCAGCCGAGAAGGGTTAGTCGGCTACGAGCAGTACTTC	CASSREGLVGYEQYF
.	TRBD1	TRBV10-3	TRBJ2-7	14	TGTGCCATCAGTGAGGCAGGGGGCAAGGGCGAGCAGTACTTC	CAISEAGGKGEQYF
few	.	TRBV6-6	TRBJ1-1	14	TGTGCCAGCATACCCTCGGGGCAGGTGGGTGAAGCTTTCTTT	CASIPSGQVGEAFF
.	.	TRBV4-3	TRBJ2-2	15	TGCGCCAGCAGCCAAGTTAGAGGATACACCGGGGAGCTGTTTTTT	CASSQVRGYTGELFF
.	.	TRBV4-2	TRBJ2-7	13	TGTGCCAGCAGCCAAGATAGCCAAAGGGAGCAGTACTTC	CASSQDSQREQYF
.	.	TRBV6-5	TRBJ2-7	15	TGTGCCAGCAGTTACTCTTTTTCTTCAGCTCTCGAGCAGTACTTC	CASSYSFSSALEQYF
few	.	TRBV9	TRBJ2-1	16	TGTGCCAGCAGCGTAGATAACGGAGGCTCCTACAATGAGCAGTTCTTC	CASSVDNGGSYNEQFF
.	.	TRBV5-1	TRBJ1-4	15	TGCGCCAGCAGCTTCGGACTGGATCATAATGAAAAACTGTTTTTT	CASSFGLDHNEKLFF
.	TRBD1	TRBV28	TRBJ2-3	16	TGTGCCAGCAGCCACGGGACAGGGGGGTTCCCAGATACGCAGTATTTT	CASSHGTGGFPDTQYF
many	TRBD1	TRBV29-1	TRBJ2-7	12	TGCAGCGCTCGACAGGGGGCCCTCGAGCAGTACTTC	CSARQGALEQYF
.	.	TRBV27	TRBJ2-7	15	TGTGCCAGCAGTAGCCCCGGGACGACTTCCTACGAGCAGTACTTC	CASSSPGTTSYEQYF
few	TRBD1	TRBV28	TRBJ1-2	16	TGTGCCAGCAGCTCCGGGACAGGGTTGTTTGGCTATGGCTACACCTTC	CASSSGTGLFGYGYTF
many	.	TRBV9	TRBJ2-7	13	TGTGCCAGCAGCGTAGAAGCAGCTTCCCAGCAGTACTTC	CASSVEAASQQYF
.	.	TRBV29-1	TRBJ2-7	13	TGCAGCGTTGCCGGGACGGCATTCTACGAGCAGTACTTC	CSVAGTAFYEQYF
few	TRBD1	TRBV6-5	TRBJ2-3	15	TGTGCCAGCAAATCCGGGACGCCAGGGGGAGATACGCAGTATTTT	CASKSGTPGGDTQYF
few	TRBD1	TRBV6-5	TRBJ2-7	14	TGTGCCAGCACCGACGGACAGGGTACCTACGAGCAGTACTTC	CASTDGQGTYEQYF
many	.	TRBV7-2	TRBJ2-5	15	TGTGCCAGCAGCGGGCCGGTGGAGGTAGGGGAGACCCAGTACTTC	CASSGPVEVGETQYF
.	.	TRBV2	TRBJ1-1	13	TGTGCCAGCAGTGAGGAGGTGAACACTGAAGCTTTCTTT	CASSEEVNTEAFF
.	.	TRBV6-1	TRBJ1-6	15	TGTGCCAGCAGGTCACGGGGGCCAAATAATTCACCCCTCCACTTT	CASRSRGPNNSPLHF
few	.	TRBV2	TRBJ1-2	13	TGTGCCAGCAATCCCGGGTCCGCTGGTGGCTACACCTTC	CASNPGSAGGYTF
many	.	TRBV25-1	TRBJ2-7	13	TGTGCCAGCAGTGAATACACAGCATACGAGCAGTACTTC	CASSEYTAYEQYF
.	.	TRBV6-1	TRBJ1-5	19	TGTGCCAGCAGTGAATTGATACAGGGAAGTTGGAGAAGCAATCAGCCCCAGCATTTT	CASSELIQGSWRSNQPQHF
many	TRBD1	TRBV7-9	TRBJ1-2	15	TGTGCCAGCAGCGATGGGACAGCGCCTAACTATGGCTACACCTTC	CASSDGTAPNYGYTF